The text below deals with one T cell receptor (beta chain). Its antigen is as yet unknown. This entry belongs to a study of cytomegalovirus exposure and HLA in healthy donors. Points from the study as a whole: Researchers counted 150 to 200 TCR beta chains as cytomegalovirus-associated. For most TCR sequences rarity was the rule, although some public TCRs occurred in many donors. It was reported that the classifier diagnosed cytomegalovirus status with high specificity and sensitivity in both the original and validation cohorts.

V gave up 0 bases and J gave up 2 bases; unmatched junction bases: 6. The germline gives CDR1 GTSNPN, CDR2 SVGIG (reference sequence). The CDR3 totals 15 residues. Sequencing was performed with immunoSEQ multiplex PCR; in TCRdb, only in-frame clones are kept and a portion is missing. The profile shows roughly 52,000 clones, around nine tenths of them singletons. This TCR derives from a man younger than 35 in good health and CMV-seronegative. The V gene is TRBV30, the J gene TRBJ2-7, with 8 bases matching TRBD2. Sequenced material: PBMCs. The CDR3 nucleotides read TGTGCCTGGAGTGTACCCACTAGCGGCCCCTACGAGCAGTACTTC. Its translation is CAWSVPTSGPYEQYF. Based on the CDR3 plus reference TRBV30 and TRBJ2-7, the full variable domain is SQTIHQWPATLVQPVGSPLSLECTVEGTSNPNLYWYRQAAGRGLQLLFYSVGIGQISSEVPQNLSASRPQDRQFILSSKKLLLSDSGFYLCAWSVPTSGPYEQYFGPGTRLTVT.